This T cell receptor beta chain appears in the sequencing data of a study of cytomegalovirus exposure and HLA in healthy donors. Whole-study findings and limits: Within a later analysis, the majority of CMV-associated TCR beta chains appeared HLA-restricted. One later analysis reportedly identified an Asian-associated ancestry cluster that showed fewer N-insertions than the approximately 600-donor mean.

With regard to this clone: Antigen: not known.

The PCR had 60 Vbeta and 13 Jbeta primers. Method: immunoSEQ multiplex PCR; TCRdb's copy keeps in-frame clones and lacks some. The top ten hold around 1.5% of the sample, which has 150,000 or so clones, 60% to 80% seen once. Material: PBMCs. This receptor was taken from a woman in her thirties in good health and CMV-seronegative.

The CDR3 spells CASRSRGGGNQPQHF. The CDR3 nucleotides read TGTGCCAGCAGGTCGAGAGGGGGTGGCAATCAGCCCCAGCATTTT. The V call is TRBV28, the J call TRBJ1-5, with D maybe TRBD1 (6 bases). The V end was cut by 6 bases, the J end by 2 bases, with 14 bases between. This CDR3 contains 15 residues. From germline, CDR1 is MDHEN and CDR2 SYDVKM.